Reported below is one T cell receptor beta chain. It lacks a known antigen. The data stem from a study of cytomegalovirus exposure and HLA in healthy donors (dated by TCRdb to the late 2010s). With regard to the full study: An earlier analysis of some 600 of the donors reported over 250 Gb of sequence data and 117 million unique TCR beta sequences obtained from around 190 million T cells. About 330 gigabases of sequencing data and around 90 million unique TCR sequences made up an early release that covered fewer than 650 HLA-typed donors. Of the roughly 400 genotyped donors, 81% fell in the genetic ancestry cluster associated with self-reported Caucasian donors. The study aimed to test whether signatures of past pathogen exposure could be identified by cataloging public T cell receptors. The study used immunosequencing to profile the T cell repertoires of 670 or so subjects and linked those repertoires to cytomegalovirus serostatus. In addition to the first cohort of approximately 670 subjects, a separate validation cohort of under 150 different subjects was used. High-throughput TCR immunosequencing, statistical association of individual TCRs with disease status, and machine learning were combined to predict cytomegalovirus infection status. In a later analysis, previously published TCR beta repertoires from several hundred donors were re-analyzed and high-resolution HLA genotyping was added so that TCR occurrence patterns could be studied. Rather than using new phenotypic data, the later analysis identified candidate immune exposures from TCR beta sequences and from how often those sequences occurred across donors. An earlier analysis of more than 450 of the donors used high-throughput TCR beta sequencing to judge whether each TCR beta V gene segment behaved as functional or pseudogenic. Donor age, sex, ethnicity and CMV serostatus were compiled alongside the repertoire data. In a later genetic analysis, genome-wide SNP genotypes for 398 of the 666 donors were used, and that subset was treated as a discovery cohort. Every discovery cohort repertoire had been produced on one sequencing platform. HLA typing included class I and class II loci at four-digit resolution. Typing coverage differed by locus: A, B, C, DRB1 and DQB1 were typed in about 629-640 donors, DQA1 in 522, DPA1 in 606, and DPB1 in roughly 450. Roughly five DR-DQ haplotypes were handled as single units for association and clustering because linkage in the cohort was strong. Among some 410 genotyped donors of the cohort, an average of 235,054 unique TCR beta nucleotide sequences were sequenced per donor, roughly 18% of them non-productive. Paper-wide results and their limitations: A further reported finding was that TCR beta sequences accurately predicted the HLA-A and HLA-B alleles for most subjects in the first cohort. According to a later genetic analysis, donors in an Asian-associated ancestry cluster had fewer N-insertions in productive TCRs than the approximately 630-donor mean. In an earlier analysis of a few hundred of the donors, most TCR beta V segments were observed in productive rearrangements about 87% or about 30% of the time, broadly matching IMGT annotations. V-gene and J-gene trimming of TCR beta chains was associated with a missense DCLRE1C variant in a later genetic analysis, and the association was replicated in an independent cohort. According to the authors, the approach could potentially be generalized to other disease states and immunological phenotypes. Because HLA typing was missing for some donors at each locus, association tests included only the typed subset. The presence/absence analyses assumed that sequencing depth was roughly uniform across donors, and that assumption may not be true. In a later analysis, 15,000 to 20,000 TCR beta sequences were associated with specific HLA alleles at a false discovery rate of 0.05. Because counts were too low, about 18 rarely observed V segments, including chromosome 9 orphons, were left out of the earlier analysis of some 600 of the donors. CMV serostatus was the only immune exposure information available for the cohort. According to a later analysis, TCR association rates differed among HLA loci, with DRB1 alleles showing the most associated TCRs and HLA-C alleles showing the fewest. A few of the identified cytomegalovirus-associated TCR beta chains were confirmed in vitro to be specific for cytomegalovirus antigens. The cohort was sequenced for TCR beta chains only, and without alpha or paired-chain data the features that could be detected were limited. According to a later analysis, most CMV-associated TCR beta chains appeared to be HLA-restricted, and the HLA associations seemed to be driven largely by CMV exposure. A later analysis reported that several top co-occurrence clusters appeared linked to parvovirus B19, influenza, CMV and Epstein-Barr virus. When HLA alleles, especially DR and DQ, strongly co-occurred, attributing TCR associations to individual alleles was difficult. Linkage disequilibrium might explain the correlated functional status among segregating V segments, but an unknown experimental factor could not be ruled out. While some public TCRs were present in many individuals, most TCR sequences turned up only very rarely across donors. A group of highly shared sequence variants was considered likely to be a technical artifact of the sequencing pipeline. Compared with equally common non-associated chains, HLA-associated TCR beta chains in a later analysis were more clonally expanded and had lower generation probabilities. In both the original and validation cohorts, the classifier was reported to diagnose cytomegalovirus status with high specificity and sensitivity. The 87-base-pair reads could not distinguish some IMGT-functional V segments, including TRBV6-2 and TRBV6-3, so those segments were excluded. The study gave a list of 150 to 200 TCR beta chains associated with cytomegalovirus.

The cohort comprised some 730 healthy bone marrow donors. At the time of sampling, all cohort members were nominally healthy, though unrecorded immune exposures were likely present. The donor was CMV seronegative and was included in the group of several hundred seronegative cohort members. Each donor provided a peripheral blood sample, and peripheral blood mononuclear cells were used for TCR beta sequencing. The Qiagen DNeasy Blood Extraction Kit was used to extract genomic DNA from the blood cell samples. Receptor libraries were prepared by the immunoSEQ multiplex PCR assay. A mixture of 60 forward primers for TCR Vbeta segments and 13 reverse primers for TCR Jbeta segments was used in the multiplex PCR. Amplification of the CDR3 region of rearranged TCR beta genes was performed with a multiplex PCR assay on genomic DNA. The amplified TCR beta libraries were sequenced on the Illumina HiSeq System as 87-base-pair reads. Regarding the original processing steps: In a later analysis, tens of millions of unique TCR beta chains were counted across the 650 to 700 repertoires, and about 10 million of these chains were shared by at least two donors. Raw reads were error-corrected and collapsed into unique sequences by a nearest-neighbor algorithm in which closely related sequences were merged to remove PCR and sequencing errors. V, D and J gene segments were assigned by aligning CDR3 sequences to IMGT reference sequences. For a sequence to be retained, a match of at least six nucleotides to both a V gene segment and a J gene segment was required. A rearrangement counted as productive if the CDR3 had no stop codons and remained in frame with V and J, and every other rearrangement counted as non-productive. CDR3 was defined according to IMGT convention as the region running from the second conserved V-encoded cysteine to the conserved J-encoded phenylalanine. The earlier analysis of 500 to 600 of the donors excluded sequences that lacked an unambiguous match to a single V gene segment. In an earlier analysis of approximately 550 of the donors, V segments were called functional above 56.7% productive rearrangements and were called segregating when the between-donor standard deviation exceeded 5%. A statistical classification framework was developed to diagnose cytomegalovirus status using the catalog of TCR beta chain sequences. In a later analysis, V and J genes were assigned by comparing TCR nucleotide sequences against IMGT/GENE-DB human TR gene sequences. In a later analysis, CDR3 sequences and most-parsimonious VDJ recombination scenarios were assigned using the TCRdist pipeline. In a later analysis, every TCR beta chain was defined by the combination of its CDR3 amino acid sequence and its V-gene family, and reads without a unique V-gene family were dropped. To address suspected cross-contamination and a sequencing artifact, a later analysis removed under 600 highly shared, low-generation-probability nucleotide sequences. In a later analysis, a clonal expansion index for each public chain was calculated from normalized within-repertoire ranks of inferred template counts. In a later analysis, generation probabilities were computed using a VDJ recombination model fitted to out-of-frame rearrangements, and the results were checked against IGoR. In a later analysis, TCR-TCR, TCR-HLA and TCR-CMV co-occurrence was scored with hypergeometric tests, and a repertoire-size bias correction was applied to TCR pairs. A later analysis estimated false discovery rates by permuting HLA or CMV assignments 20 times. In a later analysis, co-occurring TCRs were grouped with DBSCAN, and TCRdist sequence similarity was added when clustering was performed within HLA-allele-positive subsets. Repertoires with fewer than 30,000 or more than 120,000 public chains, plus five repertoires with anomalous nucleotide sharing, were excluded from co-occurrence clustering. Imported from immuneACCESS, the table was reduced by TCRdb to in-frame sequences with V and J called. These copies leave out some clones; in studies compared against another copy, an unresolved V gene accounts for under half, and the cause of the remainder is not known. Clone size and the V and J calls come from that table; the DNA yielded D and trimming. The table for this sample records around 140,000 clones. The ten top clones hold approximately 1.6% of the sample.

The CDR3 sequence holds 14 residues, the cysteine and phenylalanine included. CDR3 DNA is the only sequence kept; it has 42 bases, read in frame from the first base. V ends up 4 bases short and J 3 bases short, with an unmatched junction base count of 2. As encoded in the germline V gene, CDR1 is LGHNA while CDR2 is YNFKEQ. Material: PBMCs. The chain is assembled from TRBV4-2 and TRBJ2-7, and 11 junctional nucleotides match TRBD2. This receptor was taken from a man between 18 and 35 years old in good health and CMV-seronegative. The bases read TGTGCCAGCAGCCTAGGGACTAGCGGCTACGAGCAGTACTTC. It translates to CASSLGTSGYEQYF.